The clone carrying this T cell receptor (beta chain) has ten or more counts. Its antigen is not known. This entry is derived from a study of early T cells in non-severe SARS-CoV-2 infection. Study background: Alpha and beta chains were unpaired, from unsorted whole-blood bulk RNA. General study points: VDJdb matching, biased toward anti-spike CD8 responses, missed private and CD4 specificities.

CDR1 is KGHSH and CDR2 is LQKENI in the germline V gene. This CDR3 has 15 residues. Trimming removed 4 bases from V and 1 base from J; junction bases left unmatched: 6. Unique molecular identifiers were added to individual cDNA molecules. Each CDR3 protein gets one entry after TCRdb re-called the 5' RACE reads with MiXCR. Among just over 25,000 distinct CDR3 sequences listed, roughly 4% were seen once. This sequence joins TRBV18 and TRBJ1-1; 7 bases match TRBD1. The specimen was whole blood. This TCR came from an adult who was a healthcare worker with PCR-confirmed SARS-CoV-2 infection or an uninfected control (not recorded which). The CDR3 is CASSLDTGANTEAFF. DNA of the CDR3: TGTGCCAGCTCACTCGACACAGGGGCGAACACTGAAGCTTTCTTT.